This note documents a single TCR beta chain sequence. This clone was found once. Its target antigen remains unknown. No per-base quality is available; no much larger clone lies one base away. The cohort comprised fewer than 700 healthy bone marrow donors. At the time of sampling, all cohort members were nominally healthy, though unrecorded immune exposures were likely present. The donor tested CMV seronegative, placing the donor among the 352 seronegative members of the cohort. A peripheral blood sample was collected from each donor, and TCR beta sequencing was performed on peripheral blood mononuclear cells. Genomic DNA was extracted from the blood cell samples with the Qiagen DNeasy Blood Extraction Kit. This record comes from a study of cytomegalovirus exposure and HLA in healthy donors (dated by TCRdb to 2017 to 2019). A note on the overall study: According to an earlier analysis of 587 of the donors, some 170 million T cells yielded over 90 million unique TCR beta sequences and 276 Gb of sequence data. An early release covering around 630 HLA-typed donors comprised about 290 gigabases of sequencing data and approximately 80 million unique TCR sequences. The genetic ancestry cluster associated with self-reported Caucasian donors included 81% of the 350 to 500 genotyped donors. The study was designed to test whether signatures of past pathogen exposure could be identified by cataloging public T cell receptors. The study profiled the T cell repertoires of more than 500 subjects by immunosequencing and related them to cytomegalovirus serostatus. In addition to the first cohort of approximately 650 subjects, a separate validation cohort of over 90 different subjects was used. To predict cytomegalovirus infection status, the study brought together high-throughput TCR immunosequencing, statistical association of individual TCRs with disease status, and machine learning. To study patterns of TCR occurrence, a later analysis re-analyzed previously published TCR beta repertoires from 650 to 750 donors and added high-resolution HLA genotyping. In the later analysis, no new phenotypic data were used to find candidate immune exposures; instead, reliance was placed on TCR beta sequences and their occurrence across donors. An earlier analysis of several hundred of the donors applied high-throughput TCR beta sequencing to assess whether each TCR beta V gene segment acted as functional or pseudogenic. Donor age, sex, ethnicity and CMV serostatus were compiled together with the repertoire data. A later genetic analysis used genome-wide SNP genotypes for about 65% of the roughly 670 donors, treating that subset as a discovery cohort. All discovery cohort repertoires had been generated on a single sequencing platform. Class I and class II HLA loci were covered by the typing at four-digit resolution. Typing coverage differed by locus: A, B, C, DRB1 and DQB1 were typed in about 629-630 donors, DQA1 in 500 to 550, DPA1 in 600 to 610, and DPB1 in approximately 450. Because of strong linkage in the cohort, a few DR-DQ haplotypes were treated as single units for association and clustering. Across under 500 genotyped donors of the cohort, an average of about 240,000 unique TCR beta nucleotide sequences per donor were sequenced, and roughly a sixth of those sequences were non-productive. Broad study findings and their caveats: A later analysis found that TCR association rates varied across HLA loci, with DRB1 alleles showing the most associated TCRs and HLA-C alleles the fewest. A later analysis found that HLA-associated TCR beta chains were more clonally expanded and had lower generation probabilities than equally common non-associated chains. CMV serostatus was the only immune exposure information available for the cohort. The authors suggested that the approach could potentially be extended to other disease states and immunological phenotypes. Over 15 rarely observed V segments, including chromosome 9 orphons, were excluded from the earlier analysis of approximately 500 of the donors because counts were too low. A later analysis associated about 17,000 TCR beta sequences with specific HLA alleles at a false discovery rate of 0.05. In this cohort, only TCR beta chains were sequenced, and detectable features were limited by the absence of alpha or paired-chain data. Compared with the approximately 720-donor mean, donors in an Asian-associated ancestry cluster had fewer N-insertions in productive TCRs, according to a later genetic analysis. The classifier was reported to diagnose cytomegalovirus status with high specificity and sensitivity in both the original and validation cohorts. V-gene and J-gene trimming of TCR beta chains was associated with a missense DCLRE1C variant in a later genetic analysis, and the association was replicated in an independent cohort. In the study, about 150 TCR beta chains were listed as associated with cytomegalovirus. Because HLA typing was missing for some donors at each locus, association tests included only the typed subset. A further reported finding was that TCR beta sequences accurately predicted the HLA-A and HLA-B alleles for most subjects in the first cohort. In an earlier analysis of 587 of the donors, most TCR beta V segments appeared in productive rearrangements about 87% or about 30% of the time, broadly matching IMGT annotations. A cluster of highly shared sequence variants was judged likely to be a technical artifact of the sequencing pipeline. Correlated functional status among segregating V segments might be attributable to linkage disequilibrium, but an unknown experimental factor could not be ruled out. Most TCR sequences were observed very rarely across donors, whereas some public TCRs were present in many individuals. The presence/absence analyses assumed that sequencing depth was roughly uniform across donors, and that assumption may not be true. According to a later analysis, most CMV-associated TCR beta chains appeared to be HLA-restricted, and the HLA associations seemed to be driven largely by CMV exposure. When HLA alleles, especially DR and DQ, strongly co-occurred, attributing TCR associations to individual alleles was difficult. A later analysis reported that several top co-occurrence clusters appeared linked to parvovirus B19, influenza, CMV and Epstein-Barr virus. In vitro tests confirmed that a few of the cytomegalovirus-associated TCR beta chains recognize cytomegalovirus antigens. Because the 87-base-pair reads could not distinguish some IMGT-functional V segments, including TRBV6-2 and TRBV6-3, those segments were excluded.

The library was made by the immunoSEQ multiplex PCR assay. The multiplex PCR relied on a mix of 60 forward primers for TCR Vbeta segments and 13 reverse primers for TCR Jbeta segments. The CDR3 region of rearranged TCR beta genes was amplified from genomic DNA with a multiplex PCR assay. On the Illumina HiSeq System, the amplified TCR beta libraries were sequenced as 87-base-pair reads. Concerning the study's data processing: Across the roughly 700 repertoires, a later analysis counted about 81 million unique TCR beta chains, roughly 11 million of which were shared by at least two donors. Raw reads were error-corrected and collapsed into unique sequences by a nearest-neighbor algorithm in which closely related sequences were merged to remove PCR and sequencing errors. Alignment of CDR3 sequences to IMGT reference sequences was used to assign V, D and J gene segments. For a sequence to be retained, a match of at least six nucleotides to both a V gene segment and a J gene segment was required. A rearrangement counted as productive if the CDR3 had no stop codons and remained in frame with V and J, and every other rearrangement counted as non-productive. CDR3 was defined by IMGT convention, running from the second conserved V-encoded cysteine to the conserved J-encoded phenylalanine. The earlier analysis of about 620 of the donors excluded sequences that lacked an unambiguous match to a single V gene segment. In an earlier analysis of about 590 of the donors, a V segment was called functional when productive rearrangements were above 56.7%, and segregating when the standard deviation between donors exceeded 5%. To diagnose cytomegalovirus status from the catalog of TCR beta chain sequences, a statistical classification framework was built. A later analysis assigned V and J genes by comparing TCR nucleotide sequences with IMGT/GENE-DB human TR gene sequences. In a later analysis, CDR3 sequences and most-parsimonious VDJ recombination scenarios were assigned using the TCRdist pipeline. In a later analysis, each TCR beta chain was defined by its CDR3 amino acid sequence together with its V-gene family, and reads without a unique V-gene family were excluded. To address suspected cross-contamination and a sequencing artifact, a later analysis removed 550 to 750 highly shared, low-generation-probability nucleotide sequences. In a later analysis, a clonal expansion index was calculated for each public chain from normalized within-repertoire ranks of inferred template counts. In a later analysis, generation probabilities were computed using a VDJ recombination model fitted to out-of-frame rearrangements, and the results were checked against IGoR. Hypergeometric tests were used in a later analysis to score TCR-TCR, TCR-HLA and TCR-CMV co-occurrence, with a repertoire-size bias correction applied to the TCR pairs. A later analysis estimated false discovery rates by permuting HLA or CMV assignments 20 times. A later analysis grouped co-occurring TCRs with DBSCAN, adding TCRdist sequence similarity when clustering within HLA-allele-positive subsets. Repertoires with fewer than 30,000 or more than 120,000 public chains, plus five repertoires with anomalous nucleotide sharing, were excluded from co-occurrence clustering. TCRdb limited this immuneACCESS table to in-frame rearrangements with V and J called. A share of clones is missing; checked studies link under half to unresolved V genes, and the rest is unexplained. The DNA gave D and trimming, while V, J and clone size come from that table. The table for this sample lists 90,000 to 150,000 clones; roughly 80% of them were counted only once. 2% to 3% of the sample belongs to the ten largest clones.

There are 13 amino acids in the CDR3, from cysteine to phenylalanine inclusive. CDR3 DNA only is kept here, 39 bases in frame from base 1. CDR1 SGHRS and CDR2 YFSETQ were looked up in the germline V gene. Between the V and J ends, shortened by 5 bases and 4 bases respectively, the junction contains 12 bases. Sequencing input: PBMCs. The chain is made from TRBV5-1 and TRBJ1-2; TRBD1 is a weak D gene call, 6 bases matching. The origin of this receptor is a female donor in good health and CMV-seronegative. The CDR3 is CASSRTELYGYTF. The DNA reads TGCGCCAGCAGTCGGACAGAACTCTATGGCTACACCTTC.